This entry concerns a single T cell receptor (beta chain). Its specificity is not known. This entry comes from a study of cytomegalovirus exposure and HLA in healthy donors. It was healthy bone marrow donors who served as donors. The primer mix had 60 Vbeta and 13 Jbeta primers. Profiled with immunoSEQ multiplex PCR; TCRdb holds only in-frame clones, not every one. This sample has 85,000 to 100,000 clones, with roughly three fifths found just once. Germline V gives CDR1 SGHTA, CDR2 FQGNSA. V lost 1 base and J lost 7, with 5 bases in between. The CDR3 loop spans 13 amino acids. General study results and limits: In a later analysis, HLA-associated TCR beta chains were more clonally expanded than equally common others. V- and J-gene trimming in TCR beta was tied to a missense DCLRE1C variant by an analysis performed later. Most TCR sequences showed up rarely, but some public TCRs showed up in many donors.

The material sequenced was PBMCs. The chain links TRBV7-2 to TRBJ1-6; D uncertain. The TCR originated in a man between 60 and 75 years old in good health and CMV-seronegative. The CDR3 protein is CASSLVRNSPLHF. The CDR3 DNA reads TGTGCCAGCAGCTTAGTCAGGAATTCACCCCTCCACTTT.